Listed here are 12 T cell receptor beta chains from one sample, sequenced in a study of blood T cells in healthy people across ages. Primers used in a second PCR of roughly 6 to 12 cycles were a sample-barcoded 5' primer and a J-beta primer mix. MiXCR was run by TCRdb on the 5' RACE reads, yielding one entry per CDR3 protein. The data contain 800,000 to 950,000 distinct CDR3 sequences, 25% to 35% of them singletons. The same data also contributed to another study, on T cells of mothers and their children.

The sequenced material came from blood. The receptors derive from a woman in her 40s in good health.

The rearrangement links TRBV5-1 to TRBJ1-5; D is perhaps TRBD1 (6 bases). Germline CDR1 is SGHRS and CDR2 is YFSETQ. The CDR3 loop spans 15 amino acids. Deletions cut 2 bases from V and 5 bases from J, with 14 bases between. Here the CDR3 reads CASSLLGGSHQPQHF. The CDR3 DNA sequence: TGCGCCAGCAGCTTACTAGGGGGGTCGCATCAGCCCCAGCATTTT.

This chain links TRBV14 with TRBJ2-5, with a weak D call TRBD1 (6 bases). The germline V gene has CDR1 SGHDN and CDR2 FVKESK. Deletions cut 3 bases from V and 11 bases from J, with 22 bases between. CDR3 size: 15 residues. The CDR3 loop reads CASSQVKAGQNEQYF. For the CDR3, the DNA is TGTGCCAGCAGCCAGGTAAAGGCTGGACAGAATGAGCAGTACTTC. The full variable domain, its missing parts supplied by reference TRBV14 and TRBJ2-5, is EAGVTQFPSHSVIEKGQTVTLRCDPISGHDNLYWYRRVMGKEIKFLLHFVKESKQDESGMPNNRFLAERTGGTYSTLKVQPAELEDSGVYFCASSQVKAGQNEQYFGPGTRLLVL.

The chain joins TRBV9 to TRBJ2-1, with TRBD2 matching over 10 bases. Trimming took 1 base from V and 3 from J; bases not matched to a gene: 1. This CDR3 has 15 residues. CDR1 SGDLS and CDR2 YYNGEE come from the germline V gene. The CDR3, as DNA: TGTGCCAGCAGCGTACTAGCGGGAGACTACAATGAGCAGTTCTTC. It yields the protein CASSVLAGDYNEQFF.

This clonotype was found once. The chain recombines TRBV3-1 with TRBJ2-1; D remains unclear. CDR1 and CDR2 from the germline V gene are LGHDT and YNNKEL (reference sequence). The V end lost 1 base, the J end lost 4 bases, and 11 bases lay between the germline ends. This CDR3 has 15 residues. The CDR3, as DNA: TGTGCCAGCAGCCAAGGGTATTACAGATACAATGAGCAGTTCTTC. It yields the protein CASSQGYYRYNEQFF.

V and J are TRBV7-2 and TRBJ2-7; D may be TRBD1 (5 bases). Germline CDR1 is SGHTA and CDR2 is FQGNSA. This CDR3 is built from 15 residues. V dropped 1 base and J dropped 0 bases, with 10 bases sitting between them. This chain's CDR3 is CASSLDRQSSYEQYF. Here the CDR3 DNA reads TGTGCCAGCAGCTTAGATCGACAGAGCTCCTACGAGCAGTACTTC.

This clonotype was observed at least ten times. A much larger clonotype is one base distant, so this may be a read error. The CDR3 loop reads CASSYVRTGGGNIQYF. DNA for the CDR3: TGTGCCAGCAGTTACGTCAGGACAGGGGGCGGTAACATTCAGTACTTC. J is TRBJ2-4 and V is TRBV6-5; 11 bases align to TRBD1. V lost 2 bases and J lost 7; bases outside the gene matches: 7. The germline V gene encodes CDR1 MNHEY and CDR2 SVGAGI. CDR3 length: 16 amino acids.

The rearrangement uses TRBV12-3 or TRBV12-4 and TRBJ1-6; no clear D. V gave up 6 bases and J gave up 9 bases, with 12 bases separating them. The CDR3 consists of 13 residues. CDR3 residues: CASSSGAPSPLHF. CDR3 coding DNA: TGTGCCAGCAGCTCCGGTGCCCCTTCACCCCTCCACTTT.

Details on this clonotype: Sequence at one end of the junction differs from germline and may be a read error. The V call is TRBV6-2 or TRBV6-3, the J call TRBJ1-5; D ambiguous. Germline CDR1 is MNHEY and CDR2 is SVGEGT. CDR3 length equals 12 residues. The CDR3 DNA is TGTGCCAGCAGGGGCACGAATCAGCCCCATCATTTT. This gives the protein CASRGTNQPHHF.

The chain has TRBV4-3 and TRBJ1-5; the D gene is possibly TRBD1 (6 bases). Trimming pared 0 bases from V and 2 bases from J, leaving 11 bases between. CDR3 length: 16 amino acids. Germline CDR1 LGHNA, CDR2 YSLEER. The CDR3 DNA sequence: TGCGCCAGCAGCCAAGATCTACAGGGCCGCAATCAGCCCCAGCATTTT. Amino acid sequence: CASSQDLQGRNQPQHF.

In this sample, this clonotype turned up a few times. This CDR3 reads CASSLERQELFF. DNA of the CDR3: TGTGCCAGCAGCTTGGAACGACAGGAGCTGTTTTTT. J is TRBJ2-2 and V is TRBV5-6; D is unclear. Trimming took 0 bases from V and 10 from J, leaving 7 bases between them. This CDR3 contains 12 residues. Germline V CDR1 and CDR2: SGHDT, YYEEEE.

Worth noting for this clonotype: Possible read error: a much larger clone is one base away. This sequence joins TRBV5-1 and TRBJ1-2, with a tentative D call TRBD1 (5 bases). The CDR3 spans 16 residues. The V gene's germline CDR1 is SGHRS and CDR2 YFSETQ. The CDR3 DNA reads as TGCGCCAGCAGCTTGACCGCACAAGGGGCAGACTATGGCCACACCTTC. Protein sequence: CASSLTAQGADYGHTF.

The gene calls are TRBV6-2 or TRBV6-3 and TRBJ1-1, with a tentative D call TRBD1 (6 bases). The CDR3 has 17 amino acids. V was trimmed by 1 base and J by 0 bases, leaving 15 bases between them. The germline gives CDR1 MNHEY, CDR2 SVGEGT. In DNA, the CDR3 is TGTGCCAGCAGTTACTTGGGGGGGCGCATAATGAACACTGAAGCTTTCTTT. It encodes CASSYLGGRIMNTEAFF.